These T cell receptor beta chains were read from a single sample in a study of cytomegalovirus exposure and HLA in healthy donors. Only in-frame clones appear in the TCRdb table, and some are missing; sequencing was by immunoSEQ multiplex PCR. The table lists approximately 89,000 clones, 60% to 80% of them singletons. Sequencing input: PBMCs. All receptors come from a female donor in good health and CMV-seronegative. Each CDR3 is given with its conserved first and last residue. A D gene is named only where the DNA matches it firmly. Clone size, where shown, is once, few, many, or a class for clones that have expanded.

D	V	J	size	CDR3	DNA
TRBD2	TRBV5-6	TRBJ2-1	.	CASSFGLAGLNEQFF	TGTGCCAGCAGCTTTGGGCTAGCGGGTTTAAATGAGCAGTTCTTC
.	TRBV7-9	TRBJ1-5	.	CASSYGPNQPQHF	TGTGCCAGCAGCTATGGGCCCAATCAGCCCCAGCATTTT
.	TRBV5-4	TRBJ2-2	.	CASRPGQAYTGELFF	TGTGCCAGCAGACCTGGGCAGGCCTACACCGGGGAGCTGTTTTTT
.	TRBV15	TRBJ1-1	.	CATSGRGNTEAFF	TGTGCCACGAGCGGCAGGGGGAACACTGAAGCTTTCTTT
TRBD2	TRBV6-5	TRBJ2-1	.	CASSSSGRAPYNEQFF	TGTGCCAGCAGTTCAAGCGGGAGGGCCCCCTACAATGAGCAGTTCTTC
.	TRBV29-1	TRBJ1-2	few	CSVDHQGSTGGGYTF	TGCAGCGTTGACCATCAGGGATCGACGGGGGGGGGCTACACCTTC
.	TRBV5-4	TRBJ1-1	.	CASSFRATEAFF	TGTGCCAGCAGCTTCAGGGCGACTGAAGCTTTCTTT
TRBD1	TRBV2	TRBJ2-7	.	CASSEVLGQGNEQYF	TGTGCCAGCAGTGAAGTGTTGGGACAGGGAAACGAGCAGTACTTC
.	TRBV7-9	TRBJ1-1	few	CASSFNGDTEAFF	TGTGCCAGCAGCTTTAACGGGGACACTGAAGCTTTCTTT
.	TRBV7-9	TRBJ2-1	.	CASSLAHWSSYNEQFF	TGTGCCAGCAGCTTAGCTCACTGGAGCTCCTACAATGAGCAGTTCTTC
TRBD1	TRBV15	TRBJ2-1	.	CATSIRQGFYNEQFF	TGTGCCACCAGCATCCGACAGGGTTTCTACAATGAGCAGTTCTTC
.	TRBV5-1	TRBJ1-1	.	CASSFYWGRTEAFF	TGCGCCAGCAGCTTCTATTGGGGGAGGACTGAAGCTTTCTTT
.	TRBV30	TRBJ1-3	.	CAAERGRLDTIYF	TGTGCCGCAGAAAGGGGAAGGCTGGACACCATATATTTT
TRBD2	TRBV25-1	TRBJ2-1	.	CASGGLAGGYNEQFF	TGTGCCAGCGGAGGACTAGCGGGAGGCTACAATGAGCAGTTCTTC
.	TRBV5-1	TRBJ2-1	.	CASSFGGSSYNEQFF	TGCGCCAGCAGCTTCGGCGGAAGCTCCTACAATGAGCAGTTCTTC
.	TRBV5-1	TRBJ1-5	.	CASNTQGNQPQHF	TGCGCCAGCAATACACAGGGAAATCAGCCCCAGCATTTT